The 16 T cell receptor beta chains below come from one sample, sequenced in a study of regulatory T cells in long-lasting Graves disease. Time point given: persistent/refractory GD, antithyroid drugs over 5 years with positive TRAb. PBMC RNA was the source of the TCR library. Library construction for TCR beta used iRepertoire HTBI primers and Arm-PCR of CDR3 regions. TCRdb processed the multiplex PCR reads anew with MiXCR; each CDR3 protein has one entry. This table holds roughly 700,000 distinct CDR3 sequences, around 30% found once. The source material was peripheral blood mononuclear cells (PBMCs), sampled when the disease was refractory, from a patient treated with antithyroid drugs. The receptors derive from a female donor with Graves disease.

This sequence joins TRBV30 and TRBJ2-7; D assignment may be TRBD1 or TRBD2 (5 bases each). V lost 4 bases, J lost 5 bases, and 15 bases lay in between. The CDR3 is 13 residues long. Germline CDR1 reads GTSNPN; CDR2 reads SVGIG (reference sequence). The CDR3 reads CAWMARGAHEQYF. In DNA form, the CDR3 reads TGTGCCTGGATGGCCCGAGGGGCCCACGAGCAGTACTTC.

This clonotype was seen more than once but under ten times. This chain connects TRBV20-1 to TRBJ2-1; tentatively, D is TRBD2 (6 bases). The CDR3 runs 16 residues. Trimming stripped 0 bases from V and 8 bases from J, with 20 bases between. Germline CDR1 reads DFQATT; CDR2 reads SNEGSKA (reference sequence). The CDR3 reads CSARDRGGTRNDEQFF. For the CDR3, the DNA is TGCAGTGCTAGAGATCGAGGCGGGACCCGCAACGATGAGCAGTTCTTC.

V and J are TRBV20-1 and TRBJ2-7; 7 bases align to TRBD1. The CDR3 loop spans 13 amino acids. Germline values: CDR1 DFQATT, CDR2 SNEGSKA (reference sequence). Trimming removed 7 bases from V and 3 bases from J; junction bases left unmatched: 9. CDR3 amino acids: CSGLSRTGYEQYF. DNA of the CDR3: TGCAGTGGCCTCTCCAGGACAGGCTACGAGCAGTACTTC.

This clonotype was seen only once. One end of the junction is discordant with germline, which a read error may explain. V and J are TRBV3-1 and TRBJ2-7; D gene ambiguous. Germline loops: CDR1 LGHDT, CDR2 YNNKEL (reference sequence). CDR3 length equals 12 residues. DNA of the CDR3: TGTGCCAGCGGCCAATTGGGTGGCGAGCAGTACTTC. This sequence encodes CASGQLGGEQYF.

This clonotype has only a few counts. This rearrangement joins TRBV27 to TRBJ1-1, with D possibly matching TRBD1 (5 bases). Trimming left V 6 bases short and J 1 base short, with 18 bases between. This CDR3 is built from 16 residues. From germline, CDR1 is MNHEY and CDR2 SMNVEV (reference sequence). CDR3 region: CASRNLGRKKNTEAFF. The CDR3 nucleotides are TGTGCCAGCAGAAACCTGGGACGGAAAAAGAACACTGAAGCTTTCTTT.

V is TRBV19 and J is TRBJ2-2; maybe TRBD1 (6 bases). This CDR3 comprises 15 residues. V shed 4 bases and J shed 3 bases, with 12 bases lying between them. Germline V gives CDR1 LNHDA, CDR2 SQIVND (reference sequence). CDR3 region: CASSTYRVDTGELFF. DNA for the CDR3: TGTGCCAGTAGTACTTACAGGGTTGACACCGGGGAGCTGTTTTTT.

This chain uses TRBV6-1 with TRBJ1-1; D might be TRBD1 (6 bases). V gave up 7 bases and J gave up 1 base, with 10 bases separating them. Germline CDR1 is MNHNS and CDR2 is SASEGT. CDR3 size: 13 residues. The CDR3 DNA reads as TGTGCCAGCAAGCAGGGACAGAACACTGAAGCTTTCTTT. Protein: CASKQGQNTEAFF.

Details on this clonotype: It is likely a read error, because the conserved phenylalanine at the end of the CDR3 is missing. This chain links TRBV11-2 with TRBJ2-7; no clear D. Germline V lookup: CDR1 SGHAT, CDR2 FQNNGV. V gave up 2 bases and J gave up 3 bases, with 5 bases separating them. The CDR3 is 12 residues long. The CDR3 loop reads CASSLSGYEQYS. The CDR3 nucleotides read TGTGCCAGCAGCTTATCCGGCTACGAGCAGTACTCC.

The chain is built from TRBV11-2 and TRBJ2-1, with 9 bases identical to TRBD1. CDR1 is SGHAT, CDR2 FQNNGV, per germline. The junction had 7 bases not matched to a gene; V was cut back by 5 bases and J by 2 bases. This CDR3 is 16 amino acids long. Here the CDR3 DNA reads TGTGCCAGCAGCCTCAGGACAGGGGACCCCTACAATGAGCAGTTCTTC. Its protein is CASSLRTGDPYNEQFF.

The chain combines TRBV29-1 with TRBJ2-2; perhaps TRBD2 as D (7 bases). The CDR3 is made up of 13 amino acids. CDR1 SQVTM and CDR2 ANQGSEA come from the germline V gene. Trimming cost V 7 bases and J 7 bases, with 16 bases left between them. Here the CDR3 DNA reads TGCAGCGCCCGACTCGGGGGGCTCGGGGAGCTGTTTTTT. Residues: CSARLGGLGELFF.

The chain has TRBV29-1 and TRBJ2-6, with D unclear. The V and J ends lost 4 bases and 0 bases respectively, with 4 bases between them. The germline V gene encodes CDR1 SQVTM and CDR2 ANQGSEA. This CDR3 has 13 amino acids. CDR3 coding DNA: TGCAGCGTTGGTTACTCTGGGGCCAACGTCCTGACTTTC. It encodes CSVGYSGANVLTF.

This clonotype showed up just a few times. The gene calls are TRBV7-9 and TRBJ1-5, with D uncertain. V lost 5 bases and J 3 bases, leaving 11 bases between the germline ends. The CDR3 has 14 residues. Germline CDR1 reads SEHNR; CDR2 reads FQNEAQ (reference sequence). The CDR3 DNA sequence: TGTGCCAGCAGCCCTAACTGGAACAATCAGCCCCAGCATTTT. It codes for CASSPNWNNQPQHF.

There are a few counts of this clonotype. V and J are TRBV5-5 and TRBJ2-7; possible D gene TRBD1, 5 bases. Germline loops: CDR1 SGHKS, CDR2 YYEKEE (reference sequence). CDR3 length equals 14 residues. Trimming left V 0 bases short and J 3 bases short, with 10 bases between. CDR3: CASSLEQAYYEQYF. The CDR3 DNA sequence: TGTGCCAGCAGCTTGGAACAGGCGTACTACGAGCAGTACTTC.

This clonotype showed up just a few times. The rearrangement joins TRBV19 to TRBJ1-1; D remains ambiguous. With 2 bases removed from V and 5 bases from J, the gap between germline ends came to 18 bases. Germline V gene data show CDR1 as LNHDA and CDR2 as SQIVND (reference sequence). CDR3 size: 16 residues. The CDR3 spells CASSIRSRWGGTEAFF. The DNA for the CDR3 is TGTGCCAGTAGTATACGGTCTCGGTGGGGAGGAACTGAAGCTTTCTTT.

The rearrangement links TRBV3-1 to TRBJ1-2; TRBD1 matches 7 bases. Unmatched junction bases numbered 12, after V lost 4 bases and J lost 7 bases. The length of the CDR3 is 15 residues. Germline CDR1 and CDR2: LGHDT and YNNKEL (reference sequence). CDR3 region: CASSPRQGVSGGYTF. The CDR3 DNA reads as TGTGCCAGCAGCCCGCGCCAGGGGGTTAGCGGTGGCTACACCTTC.

This clonotype was found a few times. J is TRBJ2-4 and V is TRBV10-2; D is possibly TRBD2 (6 bases). Germline loops: CDR1 WSHSY, CDR2 SAAADI. V was cut by 6 bases and J by 8 bases, with 14 bases left in between. The CDR3 is 13 residues long. In nucleotides, the CDR3 is TGCGCCAGCAGCCTAGCGTTTGTAGACATTCAGTACTTC. Amino acids: CASSLAFVDIQYF.